Listed here are 8 T cell receptor beta chains from one sample, sequenced in a study of blood T cell repertoires in COVID-19. Profiling relied on immunoSEQ multiplex PCR, and the TCRdb table lists in-frame clones only, not all of them. Here the sample spans 200,000 to 300,000 clones, more than 70% being singletons. The sequencing sample was made of PBMCs or T cells enriched from blood (not recorded which). Receptors originate from a woman aged 40 to 50 with acute COVID-19.

This clone was found once. The genes are TRBV2 and TRBJ2-3; maybe TRBD2 (5 bases). V lost 6 bases and J 1 base, leaving 11 bases between the germline ends. The CDR3 is 14 residues long. Germline-derived CDR1 and CDR2 are SNHLY and FYNNEI. The CDR3 protein is CASSRGIGTDTQYF. In DNA form, the CDR3 reads TGTGCCAGCAGCAGAGGGATAGGCACAGATACGCAGTATTTT. Full variable domain (missing parts from reference TRBV2 and TRBJ2-3): EPEVTQTPSHQVTQMGQEVILRCVPISNHLYFYWYRQILGQKVEFLVSFYNNEISEKSEIFDDQFSVERPDGSNFTLKIRSTKLEDSAMYFCASSRGIGTDTQYFGPGTRLTVL.

The chain is built from TRBV18 and TRBJ1-6, with 9 bases lining up with TRBD1. Germline-derived CDR1 and CDR2 are KGHSH and LQKENI. This CDR3 comprises 15 residues. V lost 3 bases to trimming and J lost 6 bases; unmatched junction nucleotides: 3. DNA for the CDR3: TGTGCCAGCTCACCCGAGACAGGGGGTAATTCACCCCTCCACTTT. This sequence encodes CASSPETGGNSPLHF.

This clone turned up a few times. DNA of the CDR3: TGTGCCAGCAGCCGATTCGGTGAGCAGTTCTTC. Encoded protein: CASSRFGEQFF. V gene TRBV3-1 (or the pseudogene TRBV3-2) combines with J gene TRBJ2-1; unclear D gene. The germline V gene has CDR1 LGHDT and CDR2 YNNKEL (reference sequence). The V end lost 4 bases, the J end lost 9 bases, and 7 bases lay between the germline ends. The length of the CDR3 is 11 residues.

The V gene is TRBV7-8, the J gene TRBJ2-1; D ambiguous. Per germline, CDR1 SGHVS and CDR2 FQNEAQ. This CDR3 comprises 15 residues. The V end lost 0 bases, the J end lost 2 bases, and 8 bases lay between the germline ends. CDR3 loop: CASSLARWPYNEQFF. CDR3 DNA: TGTGCCAGCAGCTTAGCCCGTTGGCCCTACAATGAGCAGTTCTTC.

The chain recombines TRBV19 with TRBJ1-2; tentatively, D is TRBD1 (5 bases). The ends were cut back, 10 bases at V and 8 bases at J, with 23 bases in the middle. Germline CDR1 is LNHDA and CDR2 is SQIVND (reference sequence). This CDR3 has 14 residues. In DNA form, the CDR3 reads TGTGCCACCGCCCCCCACCGGGACTTGGGCGGCTACACCTTC. Protein sequence: CATAPHRDLGGYTF.

This chain uses TRBV18 with TRBJ1-1; 7 bases match TRBD1. J gave up 5 bases and V 3 bases, and 6 bases lay outside the gene matches. The CDR3 is made up of 14 amino acids. Germline V CDR1 and CDR2: KGHSH, LQKENI. CDR3 DNA sequence: TGTGCCAGCTCACCTGACAGGGAATGGACTGAAGCTTTCTTT. Translation gives CASSPDREWTEAFF.

The chain combines TRBV5-1 with TRBJ2-5; TRBD1 agrees at 10 bases. This CDR3 is 17 amino acids long. V shed 4 bases, J shed 2 bases, and the junction held 11 bases outside the gene matches. The germline gives CDR1 SGHRS, CDR2 YFSETQ. The CDR3 here is CASSPRQGALQQETQYF. The CDR3 coding sequence is TGCGCCAGCAGCCCAAGACAGGGGGCACTGCAACAAGAGACCCAGTACTTC.

The CDR3 loop is CASSPLGGSNEQFF. Here the CDR3 DNA reads TGTGCCAGCTCACCACTCGGTGGGAGCAATGAGCAGTTCTTC. The chain employs TRBV18 and TRBJ2-1; D is perhaps TRBD2 (5 bases). Germline V CDR1 and CDR2: KGHSH, LQKENI. The V end was cut by 1 base, the J end by 6 bases, with 10 bases between. The CDR3 runs 14 residues.